This passage covers 20 T cell receptor beta chains from one sample sequenced in a study of cytomegalovirus exposure and HLA in healthy donors. PCR used 60 Vbeta primers and 13 Jbeta primers. Using immunoSEQ multiplex PCR, the repertoire was profiled, and TCRdb retains in-frame clones only, with some absent. The sample consists of approximately 73,000 clones, roughly 63% of them appearing once. Sequencing used PBMCs. The receptors come from a man aged 30-40 years in good health and CMV-seropositive.

The rearrangement links TRBV4-1 to TRBJ2-7; 7 nucleotides match TRBD1. J lost 3 bases, V lost 2 bases, and 4 bases had no gene match. The CDR3 extends over 14 amino acids. The germline V gene encodes CDR1 MGHRA and CDR2 YSYEKL. The CDR3 DNA sequence: TGCGCCAGCAGCCAATTAGCAGGGGGCTACGAGCAGTACTTC. This gives the protein CASSQLAGGYEQYF.

This rearrangement joins TRBV19 to TRBJ1-2, with 7 bases identical to TRBD1. J gave up 8 bases and V 7 bases, and 13 bases lay outside the gene matches. CDR3 length: 14 residues. Germline V gene data show CDR1 as LNHDA and CDR2 as SQIVND (reference sequence). CDR3 nucleotide sequence: TGTGCCAGTAATTTCGGCAGGGGGACTGACGGCTACACCTTC. Translated: CASNFGRGTDGYTF. The full variable domain, with the rest looked up from reference TRBV19 and TRBJ1-2, is DGGITQSPKYLFRKEGQNVTLSCEQNLNHDAMYWYRQDPGQGLRLIYYSQIVNDFQKGDIAEGYSVSREKKESFPLTVTSAQKNPTAFYLCASNFGRGTDGYTFGSGTRLTVV.

V is TRBV27 and J is TRBJ2-3, with 10 bases that match TRBD2. Germline-derived CDR1 and CDR2 are MNHEY and SMNVEV (reference sequence). Trimming took 0 bases from V and 1 from J; bases not matched to a gene: 1. The CDR3 extends over 16 amino acids. The DNA of the CDR3 is TGTGCCAGCAGTTTATCTACTAGCGGGGGCACAGATACGCAGTATTTT. It specifies CASSLSTSGGTDTQYF.

The chain carries TRBV5-1 and TRBJ1-3; D call uncertain. Looked up from germline, CDR1 is SGHRS and CDR2 is YFSETQ. The length of the CDR3 is 17 residues. The ends were cut back, 3 bases at V and 0 bases at J, with 16 bases in the middle. This chain's CDR3 is CASSWAVGGSSGNTIYF. The CDR3 nucleotides are TGCGCCAGCAGCTGGGCGGTAGGAGGAAGCTCTGGAAACACCATATATTTT.

For this clone: This same CDR3 is encoded by further DNA sequences in the sample. The J gene is TRBJ2-7, the V gene TRBV30; 8 bases fit TRBD1. The ends lost 2 bases at V and 0 bases at J; junction bases unmatched: 3. The germline CDR1 and CDR2 sequences are GTSNPN and SVGIG (reference sequence). The CDR3 sequence is 14 residues long. The CDR3 bases are TGTGCCTGGAGTACCGGGACAGGCTCCTACGAGCAGTACTTC. The encoded protein is CAWSTGTGSYEQYF.

This clone has only a few counts. J is TRBJ1-5 and V is TRBV4-1; TRBD1 agrees at 7 bases. Germline V gene sequence: CDR1 MGHRA, CDR2 YSYEKL. This CDR3 has 18 amino acids. Germline trimming cut 1 base from V and 0 bases from J; bases unmatched to any gene: 9. For the CDR3, the DNA is TGCGCCAGCAGCCAAGGACAGGGCAGTACTAATAGCAATCAGCCCCAGCATTTT. As protein: CASSQGQGSTNSNQPQHF.

The chain joins TRBV2 to TRBJ1-4; a possible D gene is TRBD1 (6 bases). In germline, CDR1 is SNHLY, CDR2 FYNNEI. Trimming cost V 3 bases and J 8 bases, with 13 bases left between them. This CDR3 spans 14 amino acids. CDR3 sequence (DNA): TGTGCCAGCAGTGATTACAGGGTCTCAGAAAAACTGTTTTTT. This encodes CASSDYRVSEKLFF.

This clone was seen a handful of times. This chain links TRBV5-1 with TRBJ1-4; D is possibly TRBD1 (5 bases). Deletions cut 3 bases from V and 0 bases from J, with 12 bases between. Germline loops: CDR1 SGHRS, CDR2 YFSETQ. CDR3 length equals 16 residues. The CDR3 DNA reads TGCGCCAGCAGCTGGGGACTGGAGGCAACTAATGAAAAACTGTTTTTT. Its protein product is CASSWGLEATNEKLFF.

This clone was seen once. The rearrangement links TRBV7-3 to TRBJ1-2, with 10 bases aligning to TRBD1. The CDR3 is made up of 15 amino acids. Germline V lookup: CDR1 SGHTA, CDR2 FQGTGA. V shed 6 bases, J shed 8 bases, and the junction held 12 bases outside the gene matches. The DNA of the CDR3 is TGTGCCAGCAGACGTCTCGGGACAGGGGAAGGCGGCTACACCTTC. Protein product: CASRRLGTGEGGYTF.

This chain connects TRBV5-4 to TRBJ2-2; a weak D match, TRBD1 (7 bases). Deletions cut 4 bases from V and 2 bases from J, with 15 bases between. In germline, CDR1 is SGHNT, CDR2 YYREEE (reference sequence). The CDR3 is 16 amino acids. CDR3: CASSPGDSRNTGELFF. The CDR3 nucleotides are TGTGCCAGCAGCCCGGGGGACAGCCGAAACACCGGGGAGCTGTTTTTT.

Only a few counts were recorded for this clone. This sequence joins TRBV6-1 and TRBJ2-5; D gene uncertain. V lost 4 bases and J 3 bases, leaving 12 bases between the germline ends. The CDR3 totals 14 residues. Looked up from germline, CDR1 is MNHNS and CDR2 is SASEGT. The CDR3 loop reads CASSGRGQKETQYF. The CDR3 DNA reads TGTGCCAGCAGTGGGCGTGGGCAAAAAGAGACCCAGTACTTC.

This chain connects TRBV7-2 to TRBJ1-5; TRBD1 is a possible D gene (5 bases). This CDR3 spans 14 amino acids. Trimming cost V 2 bases and J 6 bases, with 11 bases left between them. Germline CDR1 is SGHTA and CDR2 is FQGNSA. The CDR3 nucleotides are TGTGCCAGCAGCTTAACGGGGGGAACTCAGCCCCAGCATTTT. It is translated as CASSLTGGTQPQHF.

This rearrangement joins TRBV2 to TRBJ1-2, with D possibly being TRBD1 (6 bases). Germline CDR1 SNHLY, CDR2 FYNNEI. Trimming left V 0 bases short and J 4 bases short, with 12 bases between. This CDR3 is built from 15 residues. Here the CDR3 reads CASSEAGATRYGYTF. CDR3 nucleotides: TGTGCCAGCAGTGAAGCGGGGGCTACGCGCTATGGCTACACCTTC.

On this clone: One junction end disagrees with the germline gene, perhaps due to a read error. The chain recombines TRBV14 with TRBJ1-2, with 10 bases that match TRBD1. Germline loops: CDR1 SGHDN, CDR2 FVKESK. CDR3 length equals 12 residues. Here the CDR3 DNA reads TGTGCCAGCAGCCAAGGGGGGACAGGGGCTCACTTC. Encoded protein: CASSQGGTGAHF.

This rearrangement joins TRBV10-3 to TRBJ2-5; 11 nucleotides agree with TRBD2. This CDR3 is built from 17 residues. J was trimmed by 2 bases and V by 6 bases; bases with no gene match: 11. Germline values: CDR1 ENHRY, CDR2 SYGVKD. CDR3 loop: CAIRRTTSGERQETQYF. CDR3 nucleotide sequence: TGTGCCATCAGGCGTACGACTAGCGGGGAACGACAAGAGACCCAGTACTTC.

The CDR3 nucleotides read TGCAGCGTAGACTTGGCTAGCGGTTTAGAGACCCAGTACTTC. This translates into CSVDLASGLETQYF. The J gene is TRBJ2-5, the V gene TRBV29-1, with TRBD2 matching 7 bases. The germline V gene encodes CDR1 SQVTM and CDR2 ANQGSEA. V dropped 6 bases and J dropped 4; count of bases not matched to a gene: 11. CDR3 length equals 14 residues.

The chain employs TRBV30 and TRBJ1-5; D gene uncertain. V dropped 2 bases and J dropped 1 base, with 9 bases sitting between them. This CDR3 is 14 amino acids long. Per the germline V gene, CDR1 is GTSNPN and CDR2 is SVGIG (reference sequence). CDR3: CAWSSSTSNQPQHF. DNA for the CDR3: TGTGCCTGGAGTTCGAGCACGAGCAATCAGCCCCAGCATTTT.

The chain employs TRBV18 and TRBJ1-2; unclear D gene. The CDR3 is 13 residues long. V was shortened by 2 bases and J by 3 bases, with 7 bases between the two germline ends. Germline V gives CDR1 KGHSH, CDR2 LQKENI. In DNA, the CDR3 is TGTGCCAGCTCACCAGGGCAAGACTATGGCTACACCTTC. Protein: CASSPGQDYGYTF.

The J gene is TRBJ2-7, the V gene TRBV29-1, with D possibly being TRBD2 (6 bases). This CDR3 is 13 amino acids long. Germline V gene lookup returns CDR1 SQVTM and CDR2 ANQGSEA. Trimming took 7 bases from V and 5 from J, leaving 18 bases between them. As DNA, the CDR3 is TGCAGCGCATTGGGAGGCGGTAGCCACGAGCAGTACTTC. Residues: CSALGGGSHEQYF.

V usage is TRBV7-2 and J usage is TRBJ2-7; D may be TRBD1 (6 bases). The CDR3 has 16 amino acids. V was shortened by 1 base and J by 7 bases, with 20 bases between the two germline ends. CDR1 is SGHTA and CDR2 is FQGNSA in the germline V gene. The CDR3 spells CASSLVRDPRQGEQYF. The CDR3 DNA sequence: TGTGCCAGCAGCTTAGTTCGGGACCCCCGCCAGGGGGAGCAGTACTTC.